Sequencing of this TCR beta chain was carried out in a study of T cells in placental villitis. Looking at the study overall: Placental TCR-beta repertoires were compared across villitis of unknown etiology, gestational-age-matched unaffected controls, and infectious villitis in order to test an allograft-versus-infection hypothesis.

Amplification of TCR-beta CDR3 regions from genomic DNA was performed with the immunoSEQ v4 bias-controlled multiplex PCR assay, which was run blinded to group allocation. Reference gene primers were added alongside TCR-beta primers to estimate nucleated cell and T cell quantities per sample. Sequencing of the libraries was performed on an Illumina MiSeq with a 100-cycle paired-end protocol. The paper's data handling went like this. The immunoSEQ Analyzer software was used to calculate diversity and richness, with richness measured by iChao1 and clonality based on Pielou evenness and Shannon diversity (range 0-1, where higher values mean less diversity). CDR3 amino acid sequences together with V/J genes were queried against VDJdb for CMV, EBV and influenza A specificities, with confidence 3 and substitution 2 applied. The Morisita-Horn index was used to assess TCR-beta amino acid clonotype overlap between villitis of unknown etiology, infectious villitis and control repertoires. The source is immuneACCESS, and TCRdb retained only in-frame sequences with V and J called. Part of the clones is not carried over; for the studies checked, unresolved V genes explain less than half of this, and the remainder is unexplained. V and J calls and clone size are copied from that table; D and trimming were computed from the DNA. The sample records fewer than 1,500 clones, more than 70% of which are singletons. 7.5% to 8% of the sample lies in the top ten.

Points the paper makes about the study in general: Sequencing bulk tissue made it impossible to distinguish helper, regulatory or cytotoxic T cells or to tell maternal from fetal T cells, and the approach excluded gamma-delta receptors. Clonality was higher in villitis of unknown etiology placentae than in controls (median about 0.05 versus 0.006, p=0.0025), a result indicating clonal expansion. CMV-specific clone frequencies were lower in villitis of unknown etiology than in infectious CMV cases (approximately 0.00095 vs 0.0099), and villitis of unknown etiology did not differ from controls on this measure. Expanded clones in villitis of unknown etiology were found to be largely private to each placenta, suggesting the absence of a single initiating antigen. Because the paraffin blocks included small amounts of decidua, some of the captured T cells, particularly in controls, may have been decidual rather than villous infiltrates.

From its cysteine to its phenylalanine, the CDR3 spans 17 amino acids. The retained sequence is limited to the CDR3, 51 bases, with the frame set at the first base. V loses 1 base of germline sequence and J loses 5 bases, and the interval between the two ends is 20 bases. From the germline V gene (reference sequence), CDR1 is GTSNPN and CDR2 is SVGIG. Using the Amsterdam Criteria, researchers selected more than 8 placentae that carried a pathological diagnosis of high-grade villitis of unknown etiology. Mothers with villitis of unknown etiology had significantly higher gravidity and parity and more prior miscarriages than control and infectious villitis groups. After delivery, the placentae were collected and evaluated both grossly and histologically, and only then was archival tissue selected. Five 10-micron scrolls were cut from each FFPE block, and DNA was isolated using the AllPrep DNA/RNA FFPE Tissue kit. DNA concentration and purity were evaluated by NanoDrop, whereas RNA quality was assessed on a Bioanalyzer.

Concerning this clone: No antigen is known for it. Qualities for individual bases were not recorded, and no much larger clone is one base off.

The chain was built from TRBV30 and TRBJ1-4; the D gene remains uncertain. The origin of this receptor is a human patient with villitis of unknown etiology; the placental T cells may come from both mother and fetus. The sample taken for sequencing was placental tissue containing maternal and fetal cells. The CDR3 protein is CAWSANPYGRENEKLFF. The nucleotides read TGTGCCTGGAGTGCAAACCCCTACGGAAGAGAAAATGAAAAACTGTTTTTT.